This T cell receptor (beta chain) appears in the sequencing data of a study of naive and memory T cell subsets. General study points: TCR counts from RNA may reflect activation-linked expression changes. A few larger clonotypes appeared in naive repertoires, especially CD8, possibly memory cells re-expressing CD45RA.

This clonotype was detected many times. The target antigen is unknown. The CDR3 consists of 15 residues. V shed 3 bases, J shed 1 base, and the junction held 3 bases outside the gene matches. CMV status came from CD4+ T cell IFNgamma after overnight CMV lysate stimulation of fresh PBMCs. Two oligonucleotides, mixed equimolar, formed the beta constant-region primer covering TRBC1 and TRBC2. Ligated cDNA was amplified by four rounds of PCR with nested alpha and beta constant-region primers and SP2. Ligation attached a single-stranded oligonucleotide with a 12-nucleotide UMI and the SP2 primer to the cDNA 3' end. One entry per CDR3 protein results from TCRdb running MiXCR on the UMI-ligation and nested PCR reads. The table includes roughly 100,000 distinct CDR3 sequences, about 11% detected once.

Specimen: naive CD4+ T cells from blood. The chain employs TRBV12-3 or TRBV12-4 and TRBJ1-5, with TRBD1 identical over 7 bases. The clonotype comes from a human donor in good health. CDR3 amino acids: CASSLEGASNQPQHF. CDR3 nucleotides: TGTGCCAGCAGTTTGGAGGGGGCGAGCAATCAGCCCCAGCATTTT.